This entry lists 30 T cell receptor beta chains sequenced from one sample in a study of blood T cell repertoires in COVID-19. Method: immunoSEQ multiplex PCR; TCRdb's copy keeps in-frame clones and lacks some. The table lists about 200,000 clones, just under 90% of them singletons. The material sequenced was peripheral blood. These receptors were obtained from a man aged 55-75 years who had recovered from COVID-19.

This chain connects TRBV3-1 (or the pseudogene TRBV3-2) to TRBJ2-2, with D perhaps matching TRBD1 (6 bases). The germline V gene encodes CDR1 LGHDT and CDR2 YNNKEL (reference sequence). V was trimmed by 5 bases and J by 1 base, leaving 17 bases between them. This CDR3 spans 17 amino acids. The CDR3 reads CASSTETGTMNTGELFF. Written as DNA, the CDR3 is TGTGCCAGCAGCACCGAGACAGGAACCATGAACACCGGGGAGCTGTTTTTT.

The chain has TRBV28 and TRBJ2-1, with 9 bases fitting TRBD1. This CDR3 has 13 residues. Germline V lookup: CDR1 MDHEN, CDR2 SYDVKM. V lost 4 bases and J lost 9; bases outside the gene matches: 4. Here the CDR3 reads CASSSTGGGEQFF. CDR3 nucleotide sequence: TGTGCCAGCAGTTCGACAGGGGGAGGTGAGCAGTTCTTC.

This clone has more than one count but fewer than ten. The chain has TRBV5-1 and TRBJ1-3, with D uncertain. The V end was cut by 0 bases, the J end by 3 bases, with 7 bases between. Germline CDR1 is SGHRS and CDR2 is YFSETQ. The CDR3 has 14 residues. CDR3 bases: TGCGCCAGCAGCTTGGGGCAGGTTGGAAACACCATATATTTT. This encodes CASSLGQVGNTIYF.

CDR3 loop: CASSSVPGNTIYF. The CDR3 bases are TGCGCCAGCAGCTCAGTTCCTGGAAACACCATATATTTT. This rearrangement joins TRBV5-1 to TRBJ1-3; D remains ambiguous. Per germline, CDR1 SGHRS and CDR2 YFSETQ. V lost 3 bases and J lost 2, with 6 bases in between. This CDR3 contains 13 residues. The full variable domain, rest sourced from reference TRBV5-1 and TRBJ1-3, is KAGVTQTPRYLIKTRGQQVTLSCSPISGHRSVSWYQQTPGQGLQFLFEYFSETQRNKGNFPGRFSGRQFSNSRSEMNVSTLELGDSALYLCASSSVPGNTIYFGEGSWLTVV.

V is TRBV12-5 and J is TRBJ1-5; no clear D. This CDR3 is 15 amino acids long. The V and J ends lost 1 base and 0 bases respectively, with 7 bases between them. The germline CDR1 and CDR2 sequences are LGHNT and FRNRAP. DNA for the CDR3: TGTGCTAGTGGTTTGGATTCCCGTAGCAATCAGCCCCAGCATTTT. It is translated as CASGLDSRSNQPQHF.

Comments on this clone: In the same sample, other DNA sequences code for this CDR3. The chain uses TRBV5-1 and TRBJ1-3, with D unclear. V dropped 0 bases and J dropped 1 base, with 5 bases sitting between them. Germline loops: CDR1 SGHRS, CDR2 YFSETQ. The length of the CDR3 is 14 residues. The CDR3 protein is CASSLAGSGNTIYF. CDR3 DNA: TGCGCCAGCAGCTTGGCCGGGTCTGGAAACACCATATATTTT.

The chain carries TRBV18 and TRBJ2-7; D might be TRBD1 (6 bases). The CDR3 consists of 14 residues. The germline V gene has CDR1 KGHSH and CDR2 LQKENI. Trimming pared 2 bases from V and 2 bases from J, leaving 10 bases between. In DNA form, the CDR3 reads TGTGCCAGCTCACCAAGCTCAGGGGCCTACGAGCAGTACTTC. It is translated as CASSPSSGAYEQYF.

The rearrangement uses TRBV11-2 and TRBJ1-2; 7 bases agree with TRBD1. In germline, CDR1 is SGHAT, CDR2 FQNNGV. V lost 1 base to trimming and J lost 4 bases; unmatched junction nucleotides: 6. The CDR3 extends over 15 amino acids. The CDR3 protein is CASSLVRGQGYGYTF. Written as DNA, the CDR3 is TGTGCCAGCAGCTTAGTGAGGGGGCAAGGCTATGGCTACACCTTC. Full variable domain (rest looked up from reference TRBV11-2 and TRBJ1-2): EAGVAQSPRYKIIEKRQSVAFWCNPISGHATLYWYQQILGQGPKLLIQFQNNGVVDDSQLPKDRFSAERLKGVDSTLKIQPAKLEDSAVYLCASSLVRGQGYGYTFGSGTRLTVV.

V is TRBV5-1 and J is TRBJ2-7, with 11 bases that match TRBD1. CDR1 and CDR2 (germline): SGHRS, YFSETQ. The CDR3 is 14 residues long. The junction had 4 bases not matched to a gene; V was cut back by 3 bases and J by 5 bases. The CDR3 DNA reads TGCGCCAGCAGCTCCGGGACAGGGGGTAACGAGCAGTACTTC. Amino acids: CASSSGTGGNEQYF.

The J gene is TRBJ2-2, the V gene TRBV5-1; TRBD1 aligns across 7 bases. V was clipped by 5 bases and J by 3 bases; unmatched bases: 7. The CDR3 is made up of 15 amino acids. CDR1 and CDR2 from the germline V gene are SGHRS and YFSETQ. The CDR3 nucleotides are TGCGCCAGCAGGCCTTTCGACAGGGACACCGGGGAGCTGTTTTTT. Translating gives CASRPFDRDTGELFF.

The CDR3 DNA reads TGTGCCTGGAGTGGTCGTGAGGACGAGCAGTACTTC. This gives the protein CAWSGREDEQYF. This rearrangement joins TRBV30 to TRBJ2-7; D is undetermined. V lost 1 base, J lost 5 bases, and 9 bases lay in between. This CDR3 has 12 residues. CDR1 is GTSNPN, CDR2 SVGIG, per germline (reference sequence).

V usage is TRBV7-3 and J usage is TRBJ2-7; 9 bases are a match to TRBD1. The CDR3 is 13 amino acids. The V gene end was trimmed by 5 bases and the J gene end by 4 bases; junction bases not matched to a gene: 3. The germline V gene has CDR1 SGHTA and CDR2 FQGTGA. CDR3 DNA: TGTGCCAGCAGCCCCGGGACAGGGTACGAGCAGTACTTC. Translating gives CASSPGTGYEQYF.

The chain is built from TRBV7-9 and TRBJ1-1; 7 nucleotides align to TRBD1. V dropped 11 bases and J dropped 2; count of bases not matched to a gene: 11. Germline V gene lookup returns CDR1 SEHNR and CDR2 FQNEAQ (reference sequence). CDR3 size: 14 residues. CDR3 sequence: CAGQGGVYNTEAFF. The CDR3 region has the DNA TGTGCCGGGCAGGGGGGCGTCTATAACACTGAAGCTTTCTTT.

Here the CDR3 reads CASSYTTNTEAFF. In nucleotides, the CDR3 is TGTGCCAGCAGTTACACAACGAACACTGAAGCTTTCTTT. The genes are TRBV6-5 and TRBJ1-1; D not certain. The CDR3 contains 13 residues. V gave up 2 bases and J gave up 1 base, with 5 bases separating them. The V gene's germline CDR1 is MNHEY and CDR2 SVGAGI.

The genes are TRBV10-3 and TRBJ2-5; 9 bases fit TRBD2. CDR3 length equals 12 residues. Germline V CDR1 and CDR2: ENHRY, SYGVKD. Losses at the gene ends were 11 bases for V and 7 bases for J; bases not matched to a gene: 8. The CDR3: CASNSGGGTQYF. The DNA for the CDR3 is TGTGCCTCCAATAGCGGGGGTGGGACCCAGTACTTC.

This clone was recorded a few times. The identical CDR3 is also encoded by other nucleotide sequences in the sample. This sequence joins TRBV19 and TRBJ2-1; TRBD2 matches at 11 bases. CDR1 LNHDA and CDR2 SQIVND come from the germline V gene (reference sequence). The V gene end was trimmed by 5 bases and the J gene end by 3 bases; junction bases not matched to a gene: 3. CDR3 length: 15 amino acids. The CDR3 is CASSATSGDYNEQFF. For the CDR3, the DNA is TGTGCCAGTAGTGCGACTAGCGGGGACTACAATGAGCAGTTCTTC.

Regarding this clone: Germline is not matched at one junction end, which may reflect a read error. The chain combines TRBV25-1 with TRBJ2-1; D unclear. The CDR3 length is 14 residues. Germline lookup yields CDR1 MGHDK and CDR2 SYGVNS. This CDR3 reads CASSAAGSDNEQFF. CDR3 nucleotide sequence: TGTGCCAGCAGTGCGGCAGGCTCCGACAATGAGCAGTTCTTC.

The V gene is TRBV3-1 (or the pseudogene TRBV3-2), the J gene TRBJ1-5; weak D call: TRBD1 (6 bases). Germline V gene sequence: CDR1 LGHDT, CDR2 YNNKEL (reference sequence). The CDR3 contains 14 residues. V dropped 5 bases and J dropped 6 bases, with 14 bases sitting between them. CDR3 DNA: TGTGCCAGCAGCGACCCAGGGGTGGGTCAGCCCCAGCATTTT. This gives the protein CASSDPGVGQPQHF.

The chain couples TRBV7-9 to TRBJ1-2; the D is unclear. Germline-derived CDR1 and CDR2 are SEHNR and FQNEAQ (reference sequence). The CDR3 contains 14 residues. Trimming shortened V by 3 bases and J by 3 bases, and 11 bases separated the two germline ends. The CDR3 bases are TGTGCCAGCAGCTTCGGGTCCAATGACTATGGCTACACCTTC. Amino acid sequence: CASSFGSNDYGYTF.

The chain recombines TRBV18 with TRBJ2-7; tentatively, D is TRBD2 (6 bases). Germline V lookup: CDR1 KGHSH, CDR2 LQKENI. This CDR3 comprises 12 residues. V dropped 4 bases and J dropped 5 bases, with 9 bases sitting between them. CDR3 in amino acids: CASSLAADEQYF. The CDR3 nucleotides are TGTGCCAGCTCACTAGCGGCGGACGAGCAGTACTTC.

This chain connects TRBV29-1 to TRBJ1-2; TRBD1 matches at 7 bases. Trimming took 4 bases from V and 12 from J; bases not matched to a gene: 11. The CDR3 consists of 12 residues. CDR1 is SQVTM, CDR2 ANQGSEA, per germline. The CDR3 region has the DNA TGCAGCGTTGCGACCCTACAGGGGAGAAACACCTTC. Translation gives CSVATLQGRNTF. The full variable domain, rest sourced from reference TRBV29-1 and TRBJ1-2, is SAVISQKPSRDICQRGTSLTIQCQVDSQVTMMFWYRQQPGQSLTLIATANQGSEATYESGFVIDKFPISRPNLTFSTLTVSNMSPEDSSIYLCSVATLQGRNTFGSGTRLTVV.

V usage is TRBV2 and J usage is TRBJ2-7; D possibly corresponds to TRBD2 (5 bases). Trimming removed 2 bases from V and 2 bases from J, with 10 bases in between. The length of the CDR3 is 14 residues. Germline CDR1 SNHLY, CDR2 FYNNEI. CDR3 loop: CASSESEGTYEQYF. The CDR3 DNA reads TGTGCCAGCAGTGAATCAGAGGGAACCTACGAGCAGTACTTC.

This clone appeared a few times. The identical CDR3 is also encoded by other nucleotide sequences in the sample. The chain has TRBV2 and TRBJ1-3, with D possibly TRBD1 on 6 matching bases. The V gene lost 6 bases and the J gene lost 0 bases, with 6 bases spanning the gap. CDR1 is SNHLY, CDR2 FYNNEI, per germline. This CDR3 spans 13 amino acids. The CDR3, as DNA: TGTGCCAGCAGACAGGGCTCTGGAAACACCATATATTTT. Its translation is CASRQGSGNTIYF.

This sequence joins TRBV7-8 and TRBJ1-5; D not resolved. The CDR3 consists of 11 residues. Germline V gene sequence: CDR1 SGHVS, CDR2 FQNEAQ. The V end lost 5 bases, the J end lost 9 bases, and 8 bases lay between the germline ends. CDR3 in DNA: TGTGCCAGCAGCGCAGGAGGGCCCCAGCATTTT. It translates to CASSAGGPQHF.

This chain uses TRBV7-3 with TRBJ1-1; D not resolved. Trimming removed 5 bases at V and 6 bases at J, with 19 bases between. Germline CDR1 and CDR2: SGHTA and FQGTGA. The CDR3 length is 15 residues. CDR3 protein: CASSGPGLPIAEAFF. The DNA of the CDR3 is TGTGCCAGCAGCGGACCCGGACTCCCCATTGCTGAAGCTTTCTTT. The variable domain in full, completed from reference TRBV7-3 and TRBJ1-1, reads GAGVSQTPSNKVTEKGKYVELRCDPISGHTALYWYRQSLGQGPEFLIYFQGTGAADDSGLPNDRFFAVRPEGSVSTLKIQRTERGDSAVYLCASSGPGLPIAEAFFGQGTRLTVV.

The chain recombines TRBV2 with TRBJ1-2; 7 bases match TRBD1. The germline gives CDR1 SNHLY, CDR2 FYNNEI. The CDR3 covers 19 residues. Trimming removed 3 bases from V and 4 bases from J; junction bases left unmatched: 20. The CDR3 reads CASSELVRTGEPTGYGYTF. The CDR3 region has the DNA TGTGCCAGCAGTGAGTTAGTGCGGACAGGAGAACCGACCGGCTATGGCTACACCTTC.

The V call is TRBV9, the J call TRBJ2-2, with D possibly matching TRBD1 (5 bases). CDR1 and CDR2 (germline): SGDLS, YYNGEE. This CDR3 region has 15 residues. The V end lost 4 bases, the J end lost 4 bases, and 14 bases lay between the germline ends. CDR3 protein: CASSPQGFGTGELFF. The CDR3 nucleotides are TGTGCCAGCAGCCCTCAGGGATTTGGCACCGGGGAGCTGTTTTTT. The variable domain in full, with the rest retrieved from reference TRBV9 and TRBJ2-2, is DSGVTQTPKHLITATGQRVTLRCSPRSGDLSVYWYQQSLDQGLQFLIQYYNGEERAKGNILERFSAQQFPDLHSELNLSSLELGDSALYFCASSPQGFGTGELFFGEGSRLTVL.

This chain connects TRBV5-6 to TRBJ2-2, with 8 bases matching TRBD1. V lost 3 bases, J lost 2 bases, and 3 bases stayed unmatched. Germline V gene data show CDR1 as SGHDT and CDR2 as YYEEEE. This CDR3 is 15 amino acids long. The CDR3, as DNA: TGTGCCAGCAGCTCGGACAGGGTAAACACCGGGGAGCTGTTTTTT. Protein sequence: CASSSDRVNTGELFF.

The genes are TRBV5-1 and TRBJ2-1; 9 nucleotides agree with TRBD1. The CDR3 is 15 residues long. Per germline, CDR1 SGHRS and CDR2 YFSETQ. V was pared by 1 base and J by 8 bases, with 7 bases of the junction left unmatched. The CDR3 DNA sequence: TGCGCCAGCAGCTTGTCCGGGACAGGGTGGGATGAGCAGTTCTTC. Translation gives CASSLSGTGWDEQFF. Complete variable domain (other parts from reference TRBV5-1 and TRBJ2-1): KAGVTQTPRYLIKTRGQQVTLSCSPISGHRSVSWYQQTPGQGLQFLFEYFSETQRNKGNFPGRFSGRQFSNSRSEMNVSTLELGDSALYLCASSLSGTGWDEQFFGPGTRLTVL.

The rearrangement links TRBV9 to TRBJ1-6, with TRBD1 matching over 10 bases. Trimming at V came to 0 bases and at J to 7 bases, leaving 1 base not matched to a gene. Germline V gene data show CDR1 as SGDLS and CDR2 as YYNGEE. The CDR3 has 15 amino acids. This chain's CDR3 is CASSVEGQGNSPLHF. The CDR3, as DNA: TGTGCCAGCAGCGTAGAGGGACAGGGGAATTCACCCCTCCACTTT.